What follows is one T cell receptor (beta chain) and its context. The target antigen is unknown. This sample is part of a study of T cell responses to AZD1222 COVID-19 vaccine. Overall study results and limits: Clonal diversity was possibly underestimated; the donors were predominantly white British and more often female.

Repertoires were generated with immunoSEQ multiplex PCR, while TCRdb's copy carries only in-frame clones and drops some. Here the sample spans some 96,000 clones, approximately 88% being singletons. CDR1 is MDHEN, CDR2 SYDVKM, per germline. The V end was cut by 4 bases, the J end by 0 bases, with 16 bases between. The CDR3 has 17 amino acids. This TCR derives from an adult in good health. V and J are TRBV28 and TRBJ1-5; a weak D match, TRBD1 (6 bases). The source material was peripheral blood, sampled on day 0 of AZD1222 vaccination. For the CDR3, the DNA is TGTGCCAGCAGTTACATAGGGGACACAGATAGCAATCAGCCCCAGCATTTT. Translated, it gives CASSYIGDTDSNQPQHF. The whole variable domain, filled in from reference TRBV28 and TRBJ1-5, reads DVKVTQSSRYLVKRTGEKVFLECVQDMDHENMFWYRQDPGLGLRLIYFSYDVKMKEKGDIPEGYSVSREKKERFSLILESASTNQTSMYLCASSYIGDTDSNQPQHFGDGTRLSIL.